A single sample is the source of the 13 T cell receptor beta chains below, sequenced in a study of blood T cell repertoires in COVID-19. The table came from immunoSEQ multiplex PCR; TCRdb's copy has only in-frame clones and leaves some out. This table has approximately 150,000 clones, 79% appearing once. Material for sequencing was peripheral blood. These receptors were collected from a woman in her sixties or seventies with COVID-19, enrolled during active disease.

In its sample, this clone was seen a few times. The V and J genes are TRBV7-3 and TRBJ2-3; 8 nucleotides agree with TRBD2. This CDR3 has 15 residues. Germline trimming cut 0 bases from V and 1 base from J; bases unmatched to any gene: 0. The V gene's germline CDR1 is SGHTA and CDR2 FQGTGA. The CDR3 DNA sequence: TGTGCCAGCAGCTTAACTAGCGGGGGCACAGATACGCAGTATTTT. It is translated as CASSLTSGGTDTQYF. The full variable domain, with the rest looked up from reference TRBV7-3 and TRBJ2-3, is GAGVSQTPSNKVTEKGKYVELRCDPISGHTALYWYRQSLGQGPEFLIYFQGTGAADDSGLPNDRFFAVRPEGSVSTLKIQRTERGDSAVYLCASSLTSGGTDTQYFGPGTRLTVL.

This clone was seen only once. V is TRBV9 and J is TRBJ2-1; 8 nucleotides line up with TRBD1. Trimming removed 2 bases from V and 5 bases from J; junction bases left unmatched: 3. CDR3 length: 14 residues. Germline V gene sequence: CDR1 SGDLS, CDR2 YYNGEE. The CDR3 DNA reads TGTGCCAGCAGCGTCGGGACAGGAGACAATGAGCAGTTCTTC. Encoded protein: CASSVGTGDNEQFF.

This clone was seen a few times. This chain joins TRBV7-8 and TRBJ2-5; 8 nucleotides match TRBD2. The germline V gene has CDR1 SGHVS and CDR2 FQNEAQ. V lost 7 bases to trimming and J lost 5 bases; unmatched junction nucleotides: 6. The CDR3 contains 13 residues. In DNA, the CDR3 is TGTGCCAGCAACCGGGGGGGAGGGGAGACCCAGTACTTC. Its translation: CASNRGGGETQYF.

The J gene is TRBJ1-1, the V gene TRBV6-5, with D uncertain. V was trimmed by 0 bases and J by 3 bases, leaving 11 bases between them. The germline CDR1 and CDR2 sequences are MNHEY and SVGAGI. CDR3 size: 15 residues. CDR3 nucleotide sequence: TGTGCCAGCAGTTACTCGCTGACCGGAGACACTGAAGCTTTCTTT. It specifies CASSYSLTGDTEAFF.

The chain couples TRBV11-3 to TRBJ2-2; 7 nucleotides match TRBD1. The J segment lost 2 bases and the V segment lost 0 bases, leaving 6 bases of the junction unmatched. This CDR3 has 17 amino acids. Looked up from germline, CDR1 is SGHNT and CDR2 is YENEEA. CDR3 sequence: CASSLETGQINTGELFF. The CDR3, as DNA: TGTGCCAGCAGCTTAGAAACGGGACAGATAAACACCGGGGAGCTGTTTTTT.

The chain employs TRBV19 and TRBJ1-2; a weak D match, TRBD1 (5 bases). The V gene lost 9 bases and the J gene lost 2 bases, with 13 bases spanning the gap. The CDR3 runs to 13 residues. Germline CDR1 reads LNHDA; CDR2 reads SQIVND (reference sequence). The CDR3 nucleotides are TGTGCCAGCAGTCCGGCAGGGAACTATGGCTACACCTTC. Its translation is CASSPAGNYGYTF.

This clone occurred once. The chain employs TRBV6-5 and TRBJ1-1; 9 bases fit TRBD1. The J segment lost 7 bases and the V segment lost 8 bases, leaving 11 bases of the junction unmatched. CDR3 size: 14 residues. The germline V gene encodes CDR1 MNHEY and CDR2 SVGAGI. CDR3 amino acids: CASSSTGGSGEAFF. CDR3 DNA: TGTGCCAGCTCGTCAACAGGGGGCTCGGGTGAAGCTTTCTTT.

The chain combines TRBV4-3 with TRBJ2-3, with a possible D match to TRBD2 (7 bases). V was clipped by 0 bases and J by 1 base, with 11 bases between them. The CDR3 runs 16 residues. CDR1 is LGHNA and CDR2 is YSLEER in the germline V gene. The CDR3 loop is CASSQEGGPGTDTQYF. Here the CDR3 DNA reads TGCGCCAGCAGCCAAGAGGGGGGGCCTGGCACAGATACGCAGTATTTT.

CDR3 sequence (DNA): TGTGCCAGCAGTCCTCTCTGGACAGGCGGGAACACCGGGGAGCTGTTTTTT. It codes for CASSPLWTGGNTGELFF. J is TRBJ2-2 and V is TRBV25-1; 7 nucleotides align to TRBD1. V was pared by 5 bases and J by 1 base, with 10 bases of the junction left unmatched. Germline V gives CDR1 MGHDK, CDR2 SYGVNS. The CDR3 is 17 residues long.

CDR3 nucleotide sequence: TGTGCCAGTACTCCGGGACAGGATCAATATGGCTACACCTTC. As protein: CASTPGQDQYGYTF. This chain uses TRBV19 with TRBJ1-2; 8 bases align to TRBD1. The germline V gene encodes CDR1 LNHDA and CDR2 SQIVND (reference sequence). J was trimmed by 5 bases and V by 7 bases; bases with no gene match: 9. The length of the CDR3 is 14 residues.

The rearrangement links TRBV11-2 to TRBJ1-1, with a possible D match to TRBD1 (6 bases). The CDR3 is 14 amino acids. V shed 5 bases and J shed 6 bases, with 16 bases lying between them. Germline V gene lookup returns CDR1 SGHAT and CDR2 FQNNGV. The DNA of the CDR3 is TGTGCCAGCAGCAGAAGACAGGCGAGAGCTGAAGCTTTCTTT. The encoded protein is CASSRRQARAEAFF.

This clone has only a few counts. At one end the junction does not follow the germline gene, possibly because of a read error. The chain couples TRBV6-6 to TRBJ1-2, with D hard to call. CDR1 MNHNY and CDR2 SVGAGI come from the germline V gene (reference sequence). CDR3 size: 11 residues. The CDR3 nucleotides are TGTGCCAGCAGAGAGACGGCAGCGCTATCCTTC. This encodes CASRETAALSF.

The chain links TRBV24-1 to TRBJ2-3; possibly TRBD2 for D (6 bases). CDR3 length equals 14 residues. Trimming stripped 0 bases from V and 8 bases from J, with 11 bases between. From germline, CDR1 is KGHDR and CDR2 SFDVKD. CDR3 bases: TGTGCCACCAGTGATTTGGGTCAGGGAGGTACGCAGTATTTT. This encodes CATSDLGQGGTQYF.